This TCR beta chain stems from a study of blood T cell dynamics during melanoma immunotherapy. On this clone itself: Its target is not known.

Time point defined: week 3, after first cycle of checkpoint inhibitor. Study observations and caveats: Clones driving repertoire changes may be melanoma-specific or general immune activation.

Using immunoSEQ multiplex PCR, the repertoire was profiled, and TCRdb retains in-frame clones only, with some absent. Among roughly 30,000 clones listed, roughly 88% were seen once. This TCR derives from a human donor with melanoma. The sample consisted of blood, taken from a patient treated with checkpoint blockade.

CDR3 in DNA: TGTGCCAGCACCCTCGAAGCGGCTGGGGGTTTTGGTGGCTACACCTTC. Its protein is CASTLEAAGGFGGYTF. V gene TRBV9 combines with J gene TRBJ1-2; maybe TRBD1 (5 bases). This CDR3 is built from 16 residues. Germline V gene sequence: CDR1 SGDLS, CDR2 YYNGEE. V lost 6 bases and J 7 bases, leaving 25 bases between the germline ends.